This T cell receptor beta chain was sequenced in a study of Tregs in tolerant kidney transplant recipients. Germline V gene lookup returns CDR1 MDHEN and CDR2 SYDVKM. This CDR3 has 13 residues. Trimming removed 3 bases at V and 5 bases at J, with 10 bases between. Mixed chimerism was transient after nonmyeloablative marrow transplants from related graft donors. Libraries were prepared by immunoSEQ multiplex PCR; TCRdb keeps only in-frame clonotypes and omits some of them. The table lists some 50,000 clones, around 90% of them singletons. The chain has TRBV28 and TRBJ1-1; D possibly corresponds to TRBD1 (6 bases). This clonotype originated in a human patient who received a combined kidney and bone marrow transplant. Some T cells here may be from the graft donor. The sequencing here drew on CD8+ T cells from blood (PBMCs), taken 12 months after the transplant. CDR3: CASSFIRGTEAFF. CDR3 coding DNA: TGTGCCAGCAGTTTCATCAGGGGAACTGAAGCTTTCTTT.